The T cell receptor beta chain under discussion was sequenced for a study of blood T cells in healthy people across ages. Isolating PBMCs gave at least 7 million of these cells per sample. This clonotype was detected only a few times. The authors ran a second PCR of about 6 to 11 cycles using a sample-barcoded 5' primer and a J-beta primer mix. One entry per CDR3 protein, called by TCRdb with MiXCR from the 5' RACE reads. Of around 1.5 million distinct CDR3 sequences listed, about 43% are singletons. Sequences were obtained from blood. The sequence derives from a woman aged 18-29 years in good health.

The chain's CDR3 is CASSALGLAEETQYF. CDR3 DNA sequence: TGTGCCAGCAGTGCCTTGGGACTAGCGGAGGAGACCCAGTACTTC. The rearrangement uses TRBV27 and TRBJ2-4, with 11 bases matching TRBD2. The DNA end lines up better with TRBJ2-5; the J call may be wrong. CDR1 and CDR2 from the germline V gene are MNHEY and SMNVEV (reference sequence). The CDR3 covers 15 residues.